A single sample gave rise to the 8 T cell receptor beta chains below, sequenced in a study of a mutant IDH1 vaccine in newly diagnosed glioma. No cognate antigen is known for these TCRs. Time point of the sample: week 5, during vaccination. Every vaccination contained 300 ug of the mutant IDH1 20-mer peptide and was paired with topical imiquimod. Measured with immunoSEQ multiplex PCR; TCRdb has only the in-frame clones, and not every one. The sample holds around 50,000 clones, about 90% seen once. Specimen: PBMCs, collected from a glioma patient whose treatment included an IDH1 peptide vaccine. The receptors derive from a woman in her 40s with glioma.

The V and J genes are TRBV18 and TRBJ2-5; 11 bases are a match to TRBD1. The germline CDR1 and CDR2 sequences are KGHSH and LQKENI. The CDR3 is made up of 15 amino acids. Trimming removed 3 bases from V and 2 bases from J; junction bases left unmatched: 2. The chain's CDR3 is CASSPGTGGQETQYF. DNA for the CDR3: TGTGCCAGCTCACCGGGGACAGGGGGACAAGAGACCCAGTACTTC.

This chain links TRBV14 with TRBJ1-1; the D is unclear. The CDR3 sequence is 13 residues long. The germline V gene has CDR1 SGHDN and CDR2 FVKESK. V was trimmed by 0 bases and J by 1 base, leaving 3 bases between them. DNA of the CDR3: TGTGCCAGCAGCCAAGACCCGAACACTGAAGCTTTCTTT. This codes for CASSQDPNTEAFF. Combining the CDR3 with reference TRBV14 and TRBJ1-1 gives the whole variable domain EAGVTQFPSHSVIEKGQTVTLRCDPISGHDNLYWYRRVMGKEIKFLLHFVKESKQDESGMPNNRFLAERTGGTYSTLKVQPAELEDSGVYFCASSQDPNTEAFFGQGTRLTVV.

This clone was found a few times. The J gene is TRBJ1-1, the V gene TRBV5-6, with D perhaps TRBD1 (5 bases). The V end lost 4 bases, the J end lost 11 bases, and 15 bases lay between the germline ends. Germline V gives CDR1 SGHDT, CDR2 YYEEEE. CDR3 size: 12 residues. Written as DNA, the CDR3 is TGTGCCAGCAGCGATGGGGGGGTGTCGGCTTTCTTT. Translated, it gives CASSDGGVSAFF.

The chain recombines TRBV7-2 with TRBJ1-4, with unresolved D. Trimming stripped 5 bases from V and 9 bases from J, with 19 bases between. Germline lookup yields CDR1 SGHTA and CDR2 FQGNSA. The CDR3 is 15 amino acids. The CDR3 bases are TGTGCCAGCAGCCAAAGACCCAGCGCTAAAAAAAAACTGTTTTTT. Translated, it gives CASSQRPSAKKKLFF.

The CDR3 here is CASSTQTGWQETQYF. As DNA, the CDR3 is TGCGCCAGCAGCACCCAGACAGGGTGGCAAGAGACCCAGTACTTC. V gene TRBV5-1 combines with J gene TRBJ2-5; 7 bases fit TRBD1. Germline V gives CDR1 SGHRS, CDR2 YFSETQ. The ends lost 4 bases at V and 2 bases at J; junction bases unmatched: 8. The length of the CDR3 is 15 residues. Filled out from reference TRBV5-1 and TRBJ2-5, the complete variable domain reads KAGVTQTPRYLIKTRGQQVTLSCSPISGHRSVSWYQQTPGQGLQFLFEYFSETQRNKGNFPGRFSGRQFSNSRSEMNVSTLELGDSALYLCASSTQTGWQETQYFGPGTRLLVL.

DNA for the CDR3: TGCGCCAGCAGCTGGGGGAGCGGAGAGACCCAGTACTTC. Its translation: CASSWGSGETQYF. The chain links TRBV5-1 to TRBJ2-5; possibly TRBD1 or TRBD2 for D (5 bases each). V lost 3 bases and J lost 4, with 10 bases in between. The CDR3 covers 13 residues. Germline V gene sequence: CDR1 SGHRS, CDR2 YFSETQ.

The V call is TRBV2, the J call TRBJ1-3; D is ambiguous. The V end lost 8 bases, the J end lost 0 bases, and 11 bases lay between the germline ends. The CDR3 covers 14 residues. Germline V gene lookup returns CDR1 SNHLY and CDR2 FYNNEI. CDR3 sequence: CASETKSSGNTIYF. Here the CDR3 DNA reads TGTGCCAGCGAGACAAAAAGCTCTGGAAACACCATATATTTT.

This chain joins TRBV4-1 and TRBJ1-1, with unresolved D. The CDR3 loop spans 15 amino acids. Germline V gene lookup returns CDR1 MGHRA and CDR2 YSYEKL. V lost 4 bases and J 4 bases, leaving 16 bases between the germline ends. CDR3 residues: CASSPSSTDSTEAFF. The CDR3 nucleotides are TGCGCCAGCAGCCCCTCAAGTACAGACTCCACTGAAGCTTTCTTT.